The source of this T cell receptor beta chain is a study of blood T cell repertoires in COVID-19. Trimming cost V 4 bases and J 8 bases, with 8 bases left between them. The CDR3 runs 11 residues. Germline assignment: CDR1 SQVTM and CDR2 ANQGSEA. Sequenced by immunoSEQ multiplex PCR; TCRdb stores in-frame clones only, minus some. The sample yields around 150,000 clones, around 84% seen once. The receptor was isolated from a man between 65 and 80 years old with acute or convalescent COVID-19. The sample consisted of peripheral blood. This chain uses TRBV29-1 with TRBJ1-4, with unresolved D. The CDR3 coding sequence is TGCAGCGTTGTTTGGCTGGAAAAACTGTTTTTT. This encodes CSVVWLEKLFF.